Detailed here is one T cell receptor (beta chain). This entry comes from a study of shared clonotypes between healthy human individuals. Sequencing used immunoSEQ multiplex PCR; TCRdb keeps in-frame clones, though not all of them. The sample contains approximately 2,200,000 clones, 90% to 95% of which appear only once. It was CD45RO-negative cells, positively selected for CCR7, that made up naive CD8 cells, with terminally differentiated effector memory CD45RA+ cells excluded. Adults of Caucasian background living in Nashville, Tennessee made up all donors. The CDR3 extends over 17 amino acids. V lost 5 bases, J lost 0 bases, and 14 bases lay in between. Germline V CDR1 and CDR2: SEHNR, FQNEAQ (reference sequence).

V gene TRBV7-9 combines with J gene TRBJ2-6; a possible D gene is TRBD1 (6 bases). Sequencing was done on a sample of naive CD8+ T cells from PBMCs. The clonotype was recovered from a man aged 18 to 35 in good health. Some clones in this sample may be carry-over from other donors' samples. DNA for the CDR3: TGTGCCAGCAGCACAGTACAGGGTTTCTCTGGGGCCAACGTCCTGACTTTC. Its translation: CASSTVQGFSGANVLTF.